A selection of T cell receptor beta chains follows, all from one sample in a study of CD8 T cells in ankylosing spondylitis. A single record per CDR3 protein comes from TCRdb applying MiXCR to the 5' RACE reads. The repertoire holds 130,000 or so distinct CDR3 sequences, with roughly 18% as singletons. Specimen: blood, either unsorted or a sorted T cell fraction (not recorded which). Receptors originate from a male donor with ankylosing spondylitis. Both conserved end residues are part of each CDR3. D genes are given only for firm matches. Clone size appears in some rows only: once, few, many, or a class for an expanded clone.

D gene,V gene,J gene,clone size,CDR3 DNA,CDR3 protein
NA,TRBV20-1,TRBJ1-3,NA,TGCAGTGCTAGTGCAGTTTTGGGGAACACCATATATTTT,CSASAVLGNTIYF
NA,TRBV5-6,TRBJ2-7,NA,TGTGCCAGCAGCTTTGGGACCGGACTACTGGGCGGGCAGTACTTC,CASSFGTGLLGGQYF
TRBD2,TRBV11-2,TRBJ2-3,NA,TGTGCCAGCAGCCTAAGGACTAGCGGGAAGGCAGATACGCAGTATTTT,CASSLRTSGKADTQYF
NA,TRBV12-3/TRBV12-4,TRBJ2-1,few,TGTGCCAGCAGTTTCCTGGTGTATGAGCAGTTCTTC,CASSFLVYEQFF
NA,TRBV6-5,TRBJ2-1,NA,TGTGCCAGCAGTTACTCTGATGGGGCCTACAATGAGCAGTTCTTC,CASSYSDGAYNEQFF
TRBD2,TRBV28,TRBJ2-1,many,TGTGCCAGCAGTCCGGGACTAGCGGGCAATGAGCAGTTCTTC,CASSPGLAGNEQFF
TRBD2,TRBV29-1,TRBJ2-1,many,TGCAGCGCTCAGCCGCGGGAGGGTCTACGGGAGCAGTTCTTC,CSAQPREGLREQFF
NA,TRBV4-1,TRBJ2-5,NA,TGCGCCAGCAGCCACAAAACCCAGGACGCAGGCTATGTGGAAGAGACCCAGTACTTC,CASSHKTQDAGYVEETQYF
NA,TRBV27,TRBJ2-3,NA,TGTGCCAGCAGTTTCGACAAGGATACGCAGTATTTT,CASSFDKDTQYF
TRBD2,TRBV7-2,TRBJ2-7,NA,TGTGCCAGCAGCTTACCCGGACTAGCGGGAGGGGCCTACGAGCAGTACTTC,CASSLPGLAGGAYEQYF
TRBD2,TRBV19,TRBJ2-7,NA,TGTGCCAGTAGTGACTTCGTAGCGGGCGTAAAGAACGAGCAGTACTTC,CASSDFVAGVKNEQYF
NA,TRBV5-1,TRBJ2-7,few,TGCGCCAGCAGCACCCGGGACGGAACCTACGAGCAGTACTTC,CASSTRDGTYEQYF
NA,TRBV15,TRBJ1-5,many,TGTGCCACCAGGACAGATCCTTATAGCAATCAGCCCCAGCATTTT,CATRTDPYSNQPQHF
NA,TRBV6-5,TRBJ2-5,few,TGTGCCAGCAGTTACTCTACGGGGCGGTGGCAAGAGACCCAGTACTTC,CASSYSTGRWQETQYF
TRBD1,TRBV20-1,TRBJ2-3,NA,TGCAGTGCTAGACCAAGGGACAGGGGCACAGATACGCAGTATTTT,CSARPRDRGTDTQYF
NA,TRBV5-5,TRBJ1-5,few,TGTGCCAGCAGCTATGCCTTTTCCGGCAATCAGCCCCAGCATTTT,CASSYAFSGNQPQHF
NA,TRBV2,TRBJ2-7,NA,TGTGCCAGCAGTCCCCCTGACACGATGTCAAGTCGCGAGCAGTACTTC,CASSPPDTMSSREQYF
TRBD1,TRBV7-9,TRBJ2-2,NA,TGTGCCAGCAGCGCCTTGTGGGACAGGGACACCGGGGAGCTGTTTTTT,CASSALWDRDTGELFF
TRBD1,TRBV19,TRBJ1-2,NA,TGTGCCAGTGTGACTCCCATCGGACAGGGGGCCGGAGGCTACACCTTC,CASVTPIGQGAGGYTF
NA,TRBV20-1,TRBJ2-7,NA,TGCAGTGCTAGAGCTCCTCCGGGAGTCACCTACGAGCAGTACTTC,CSARAPPGVTYEQYF
NA,TRBV5-1,TRBJ2-7,many,TGCGCCAGCAGCTTGGCGGGGGGCGAGAAGTACTTC,CASSLAGGEKYF
NA,TRBV29-1,TRBJ1-1,NA,TGCAGCGCGGAACTGCCGGGACACAATGAAGCTTTCTTT,CSAELPGHNEAFF
TRBD1,TRBV9,TRBJ2-2,NA,TGTGCCAGCAGTTCAGGACAGGGGTTAACCGGGGAGCTGTTTTTT,CASSSGQGLTGELFF
NA,TRBV9,TRBJ2-7,NA,TGTGCCAGCAGCGGGGGGAACACCTGGGGATACGAGCAGTACTTC,CASSGGNTWGYEQYF
TRBD2,TRBV29-1,TRBJ2-1,NA,TGCAGCGGCGGACTAGCGGGTAAGGAGCAGTTCTTC,CSGGLAGKEQFF
NA,TRBV7-2,TRBJ2-5,few,TGTGCCAGCCGCGTGAGGGGGGAGGGAGAGACCCAGTACTTC,CASRVRGEGETQYF
TRBD2,TRBV6-5,TRBJ2-1,NA,TGTGCCAGCAGTTACTCGGGGCGGGAGGCCTTCTTC,CASSYSGREAFF
NA,TRBV7-6,TRBJ2-7,NA,TGTGCCAGCAGCACATCTAGCCACACCTACGAGCAGTACTTC,CASSTSSHTYEQYF
NA,TRBV2,TRBJ2-7,NA,TGTGCCAGCAGAAAGGGGTCCTACGAGCAGTACTTC,CASRKGSYEQYF
NA,TRBV2,TRBJ2-5,few,TGTGCCAGCAGTGAATCGGATGGAGAGACCCAGTACTTC,CASSESDGETQYF
TRBD1,TRBV28,TRBJ2-1,few,TGTGCCAGCAGTACCAACAGGGGGCCGACGATTTTGAATGAGCAGTTCTTC,CASSTNRGPTILNEQFF
TRBD2,TRBV29-1,TRBJ2-4,many,TGCAGCGTTGTCACTAGCGCACAAAACATTCAGTACTTC,CSVVTSAQNIQYF
NA,TRBV27,TRBJ1-5,NA,TGTGCCAGCAGTTTATCGAGTGGGGGGGGCAATCAGCCCCAGCATTTT,CASSLSSGGGNQPQHF
NA,TRBV4-1,TRBJ2-7,NA,TGCGCCAGCAGCCAAGACTCAGCCTCCTACGAGCAGTACTTC,CASSQDSASYEQYF
NA,TRBV7-2,TRBJ2-7,NA,TGTGCCAGCAGCTTATATCTAGCAGAGGGTTACGAGCAGTACTTC,CASSLYLAEGYEQYF
NA,TRBV14,TRBJ1-1,NA,TGTGCCAGCAGCCCCTTTGGGGCGGGAAACACTGAAGCTTTCTTT,CASSPFGAGNTEAFF
NA,TRBV6-5,TRBJ1-2,few,TGTGCCAGCAGTTTGAGACCAAAGTCTCACGGCTACACCTTC,CASSLRPKSHGYTF
NA,TRBV27,TRBJ1-1,NA,TGTGCCAGCAACTCTCTCGACAGCTATGAAGCTTTCTTT,CASNSLDSYEAFF
NA,TRBV7-8,TRBJ1-2,few,TGTGCCAGCAGCTTGGGTCCCGGCAGTGGCTACACCTTC,CASSLGPGSGYTF
NA,TRBV27,TRBJ2-1,NA,TGTGCCAGCAAGGCGGACTCCTCCTACAATGAGCAGTTCTTC,CASKADSSYNEQFF
NA,TRBV27,TRBJ2-1,few,TGTGCCAGCAGTTTGGTGGGGAACAATGAGCAGTTCTTC,CASSLVGNNEQFF
NA,TRBV6-1,TRBJ1-5,NA,TGTGCCAGCAACGGGGGGCTGGCAGCTCTGATGGGGCCCCAGCATTTT,CASNGGLAALMGPQHF
NA,TRBV20-1,TRBJ2-3,NA,TGCAGTGCTATTCAACGGGACACAGATACGCAGTATTTT,CSAIQRDTDTQYF
NA,TRBV21-1,TRBJ1-3,few,TGTGCCAGCAGCAAAGAGGGAAATCCGCTCTCTGGAAACACCATATATTTT,CASSKEGNPLSGNTIYF
NA,TRBV20-1,TRBJ1-2,many,TGCAGTGCTTTAGGGGATCTCTATGGCTACACCTTC,CSALGDLYGYTF
TRBD1,TRBV7-9,TRBJ1-2,NA,TGTGCCAGCAGCTCGGGGACAGTCCCAAACTATGGCTACACCTTC,CASSSGTVPNYGYTF
NA,TRBV7-9,TRBJ2-1,NA,TGTGCCAGCAGCTCGCTTTGGCTACAATACAATGAGCAGTTCTTC,CASSSLWLQYNEQFF
NA,TRBV7-9,TRBJ2-2,NA,TGTGCCAGCAGCCAAGTCGAAGGGGACACCGGGGAGCTGTTTTTT,CASSQVEGDTGELFF
TRBD2,TRBV7-3,TRBJ2-2,NA,TGTGCCAGCAGCTTAGGGCTCGGGAGGGCCGAAGGCACCGGGGAGCTGTTTTTT,CASSLGLGRAEGTGELFF
TRBD2,TRBV7-2,TRBJ2-2,NA,TGTGCCAGCAGCTCCATAGCGGGAGGGTACACCGGGGAGCTGTTTTTT,CASSSIAGGYTGELFF
TRBD2,TRBV12-3/TRBV12-4,TRBJ2-7,NA,TGTGCCAGCAGTATTGCCGTCGGACTAGCGGGAATGGAGCAGTACTTC,CASSIAVGLAGMEQYF
NA,TRBV9,TRBJ2-7,NA,TGTGCCAGCAGCGTAGCTCGAGCCGAAATCTACGAGCAGTACTTC,CASSVARAEIYEQYF
NA,TRBV29-1,TRBJ1-2,few,TGCAGCGCTCTCGGGTTAACCTATGGCTACACCTTC,CSALGLTYGYTF
NA,TRBV10-2,TRBJ1-4,few,TGCGCCAGCAGTGAGGGGTCGGGTTCTAATGAAAAACTGTTTTTT,CASSEGSGSNEKLFF
NA,TRBV29-1,TRBJ2-3,many,TGCAGCGTTGTGTTGGGGCCGATAACTAGCACAGATACGCAGTATTTT,CSVVLGPITSTDTQYF